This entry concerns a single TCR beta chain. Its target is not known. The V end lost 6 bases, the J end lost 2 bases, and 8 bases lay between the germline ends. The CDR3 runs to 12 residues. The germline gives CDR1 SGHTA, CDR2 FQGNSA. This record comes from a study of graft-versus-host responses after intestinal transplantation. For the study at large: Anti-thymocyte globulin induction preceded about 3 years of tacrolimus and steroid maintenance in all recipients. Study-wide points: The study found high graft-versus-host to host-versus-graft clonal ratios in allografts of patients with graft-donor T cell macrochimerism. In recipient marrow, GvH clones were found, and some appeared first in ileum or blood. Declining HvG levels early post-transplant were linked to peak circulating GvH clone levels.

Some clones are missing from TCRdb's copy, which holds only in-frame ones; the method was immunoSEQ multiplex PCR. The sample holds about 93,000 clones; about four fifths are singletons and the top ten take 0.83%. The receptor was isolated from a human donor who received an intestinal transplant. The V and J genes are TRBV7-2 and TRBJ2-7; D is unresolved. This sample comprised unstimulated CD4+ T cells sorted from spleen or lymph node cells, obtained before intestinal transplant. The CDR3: CASSTTTYEQYF. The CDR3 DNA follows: TGTGCCAGCAGTACCACTACCTACGAGCAGTACTTC.